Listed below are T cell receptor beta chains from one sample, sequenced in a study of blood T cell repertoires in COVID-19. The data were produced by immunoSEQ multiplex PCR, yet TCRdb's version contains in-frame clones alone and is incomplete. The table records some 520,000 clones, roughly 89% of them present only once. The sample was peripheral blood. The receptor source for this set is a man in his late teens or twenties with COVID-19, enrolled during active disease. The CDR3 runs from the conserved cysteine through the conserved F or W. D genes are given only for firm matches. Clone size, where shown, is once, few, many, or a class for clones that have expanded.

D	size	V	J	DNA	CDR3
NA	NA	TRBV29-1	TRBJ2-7	TGCAGCGTTGAAGTAGACTACGAGCAGTACTTC	CSVEVDYEQYF
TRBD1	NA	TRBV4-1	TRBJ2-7	TGCGCCAGCAGCCCAGCTCATCCCCCGGGACAGGCAGACGAGCAGTACTTC	CASSPAHPPGQADEQYF
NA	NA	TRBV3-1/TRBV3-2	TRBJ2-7	TGTGCCACCCGGGGGTCCTACGAGCAGTACTTC	CATRGSYEQYF
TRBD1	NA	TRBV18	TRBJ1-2	TGTGCCAGCTCACGGGCCAGGGGGGACGCTAACTATGGCTACACCTTC	CASSRARGDANYGYTF
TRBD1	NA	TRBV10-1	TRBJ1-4	TGCGCCCGCCCCCCAGGGGGCCTTAATGAAAAACTGTTTTTT	CARPPGGLNEKLFF
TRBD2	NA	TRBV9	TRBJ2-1	TGTGCCAGCAGCGTAGGGGGGAGGGCCTCAAATGAGCAGTTCTTC	CASSVGGRASNEQFF
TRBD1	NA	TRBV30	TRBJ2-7	TGTGCCTGGAGTATGAGACAGGGAAAATACGAGCAGTACTTC	CAWSMRQGKYEQYF
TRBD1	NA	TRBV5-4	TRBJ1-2	TGTGCCAGCAGCTTTGGGGGGGACAGGACAAACTATGGCTACACCTTC	CASSFGGDRTNYGYTF
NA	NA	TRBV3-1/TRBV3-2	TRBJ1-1	TGTGCCAGCAGCCAAGAAGGGGAAAACACTGAAGCTTTCTTT	CASSQEGENTEAFF
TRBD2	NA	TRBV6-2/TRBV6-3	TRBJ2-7	TGTGCCAGCAGTACCGGGACTAGCTCCTACGAGCAGTACTTC	CASSTGTSSYEQYF
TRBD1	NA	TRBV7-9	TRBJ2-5	TGTGCCAGCAGCTTAGCGGGACAGGGAGAAGAGACCCAGTACTTC	CASSLAGQGEETQYF
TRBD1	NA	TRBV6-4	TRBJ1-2	TGTGCCAGCAGTCTCACAGGGGGAAACGCTAACTATGGCTACACCTTC	CASSLTGGNANYGYTF
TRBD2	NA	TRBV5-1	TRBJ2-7	TGCGCCAGCAGCTTGGTTCCTCCTACTAGCGGCTCCTACGAGCAGTACTTC	CASSLVPPTSGSYEQYF
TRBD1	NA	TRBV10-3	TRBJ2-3	TGTGCCATCAGCACTCGGACAGGGGAGGGGAGCACAGATACGCAGTATTTT	CAISTRTGEGSTDTQYF
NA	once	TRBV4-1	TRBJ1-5	TGCGCCAGCAGCCTGGGGGGAGGTAGCAATCAGCCCCAGCATTTT	CASSLGGGSNQPQHF
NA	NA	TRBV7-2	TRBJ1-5	TGTGCCAGCAGCTTAGCCCGTATTAGCAATCAGCCCCAGCATTTT	CASSLARISNQPQHF
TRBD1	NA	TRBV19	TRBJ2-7	TGTGCCAGTACCCAATCCGGGACAGGGTCGGTCGAGCAGTACTTC	CASTQSGTGSVEQYF
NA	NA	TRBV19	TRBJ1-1	TGTGCCAGTAGTATAGAGGGGGGGTCGGCTTTCTTT	CASSIEGGSAFF
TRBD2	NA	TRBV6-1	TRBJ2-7	TGTGCCAGCAGTGAACCCAAGGCCGGACTAGCGGGGACCTACGAGCAGTACTTC	CASSEPKAGLAGTYEQYF
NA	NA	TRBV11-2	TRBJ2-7	TGTGCCAGCAGCCGCGACTGGGAGCAGTACTTC	CASSRDWEQYF
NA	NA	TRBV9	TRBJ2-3	TGTGCCAGCACCGATGCGAGGAGGGGCATGGGAGATACGCAGTATTTT	CASTDARRGMGDTQYF
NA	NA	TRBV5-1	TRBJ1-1	TGCGCCAGCGGGACGGCGGGGGGGAACACTGAAGCTTTCTTT	CASGTAGGNTEAFF
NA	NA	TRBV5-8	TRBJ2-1	TGTGCCAGCACCTTCGACAGGGAGGCCTACAATGAGCAGTTCTTC	CASTFDREAYNEQFF
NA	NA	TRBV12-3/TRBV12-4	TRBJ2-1	TGTGCCAGCAGTGCTCAACTATTCAATGAGCAGTTCTTC	CASSAQLFNEQFF
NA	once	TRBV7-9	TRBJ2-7	TGTGCCAGCAGCATCTCAGGGTCAAGCTCCTACGAGCAGTACTTC	CASSISGSSSYEQYF
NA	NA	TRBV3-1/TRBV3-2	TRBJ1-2	TGTGCCAGCAGCCAAACTGGTGGATACAGGGCAGTATATGGCTACACCTTC	CASSQTGGYRAVYGYTF
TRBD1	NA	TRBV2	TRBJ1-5	TGTGCCAGCAGTGGAACGACAGGGGGCGTGGGTCAGCCCCAGCATTTT	CASSGTTGGVGQPQHF
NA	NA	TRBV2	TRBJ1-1	TGTGCCAGCAGTAAGGAGGTGAACACTGAAGCTTTCTTT	CASSKEVNTEAFF
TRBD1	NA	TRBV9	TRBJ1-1	TGTGCCAGCAGCCCGGGACAGATGAACACTGAAGCTTTCTTT	CASSPGQMNTEAFF
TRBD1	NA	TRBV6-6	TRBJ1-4	TGTGCCAGTGCCCGGGACAGGGATAATGAAAAACTGTTTTTT	CASARDRDNEKLFF
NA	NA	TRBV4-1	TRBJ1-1	TGCGCCAGCAGCCCTGGACAGAGGTCGACTGAAGCTTTCTTT	CASSPGQRSTEAFF
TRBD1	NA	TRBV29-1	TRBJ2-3	TGCAGCGTTGCGGGACAGCAAACGCAGTATTTT	CSVAGQQTQYF
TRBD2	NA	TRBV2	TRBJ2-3	TGTGCCAGCACTTTCGGGACTAGCGGGGATAGCACAGATACGCAGTATTTT	CASTFGTSGDSTDTQYF
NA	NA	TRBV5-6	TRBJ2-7	TGTGCCAGCAGCCGACAGACCTACGAGCAGTACTTC	CASSRQTYEQYF
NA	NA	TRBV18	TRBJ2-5	TGTGCCAGCTCACCAAGTCAGTCCCAAAAAGAGACCCAGTACTTC	CASSPSQSQKETQYF
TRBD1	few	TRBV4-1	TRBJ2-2	TGCGCCAGCAGCCTGGGACAGGGGGCGGTGAACACCGGGGAGCTGTTTTTT	CASSLGQGAVNTGELFF
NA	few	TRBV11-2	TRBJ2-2	TGTGCCAGTGAACGGTTGAACACCGGGGAGCTGTTTTTT	CASERLNTGELFF
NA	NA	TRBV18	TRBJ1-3	TGTGCCAGCTCACCAACGGACAAGTCAGGTCATCGTTTT	CASSPTDKSGHRF